The clone carrying this T cell receptor (beta chain) was found a few times. Its antigen is unknown. In germline, CDR1 is SGHVS, CDR2 FNYEAQ. CDR3 length equals 17 residues. Trimming removed 5 bases from V and 6 bases from J; junction bases left unmatched: 13. These data come from a study of blood T cells in healthy people across ages. Findings and limits, study-wide: The CMV status of each donor remained undetermined, and this could have confounded shifts in expanded clonotypes.

Primers used in a second PCR of roughly 6 to 12 cycles were a sample-barcoded 5' primer and a J-beta primer mix. Each TCR beta cDNA got a 12-nucleotide random molecular identifier. TCRdb redid the calling of the 5' RACE reads with MiXCR, one entry per CDR3 protein. The sample lists some 880,000 distinct CDR3 sequences, around 36% seen once, with around 13% in the top ten. This chain connects TRBV7-6 to TRBJ2-1, with 10 positions matching TRBD2. This clonotype was sampled from a man younger than 35 in good health. The sequenced sample was blood. The DNA of the CDR3 is TGTGCCAGCAGCCCCACCGGGGGAGCGGGGGGGTTCAATGAGCAGTTCTTC. Protein: CASSPTGGAGGFNEQFF.